This T cell receptor (beta chain) was observed in a study of T cell changes during pregnancy in multiple sclerosis. CDR3 size: 14 residues. Germline V lookup: CDR1 SNHLY, CDR2 FYNNEI. V was clipped by 1 base and J by 2 bases; unmatched bases: 1. TCRdb's table, derived via immunoSEQ multiplex PCR, lists solely in-frame clones and lacks some. The sample records 95,000 to 150,000 clones, approximately 94% being singletons. Sequenced material: peripheral blood, taken before pregnancy. The receptor was derived from a female donor with multiple sclerosis, enrolled in a pregnancy study. The V call is TRBV2, the J call TRBJ2-7; 8 nucleotides align to TRBD1. CDR3 sequence: CASSEETGAYEQYF. CDR3 coding DNA: TGTGCCAGCAGTGAAGAGACAGGGGCCTACGAGCAGTACTTC.